The present T cell receptor (beta chain) was sequenced within a study of memory CD4+ T cells and cytomegalovirus serostatus. Between the trimmed V and J ends, which lost 3 bases and 5 bases, there was a span of 10 bases. This CDR3 comprises 14 residues. The germline gives CDR1 SNHLY, CDR2 FYNNEI. This table comes from immunoSEQ multiplex PCR, and its TCRdb copy is limited to in-frame clones, with some not included. The sample carries around 61,000 clones, about four fifths recorded once. Single viable CD3+CD4+CD8-CD45RO+ cells were sorted as the memory CD4+ T cells. The sequenced sample was memory CD4+ T cells from blood. The chain employs TRBV2 and TRBJ1-4; D is unresolved. The receptor's source is an adult in good health and CMV-seronegative. CDR3 nucleotide sequence: TGTGCCAGCAGTGAGGGCCTTTCAAATGAAAAACTGTTTTTT. Translating it yields CASSEGLSNEKLFF.